Detailed here is one TCR beta chain. Its target antigen remains unknown. The junction differs from germline at one of its ends, possibly a read error. The library was obtained by 5' RACE. The reads were generated on an Illumina HiSeq 2500. A second PCR of roughly 7 to 11 cycles was performed with a sample-barcoded 5' primer and a J-beta primer mix. A unique molecular identifier was introduced onto each TCR beta cDNA molecule by a template-switch 5' adaptor carrying 12 random nucleotides. Each sample yielded at least 2.5 million CDR3-containing paired-end reads. First-strand cDNA was synthesized from all RNA with the Mint cDNA synthesis kit, primed by a TRBC-specific oligonucleotide. Following uracil-DNA glycosylase treatment, a first 18-cycle PCR with universal primers M1SS and BC2_uni_R was performed on all cDNA. The study's own analysis went as follows. Normalization of each sample was performed by random selection of 1 million high-quality reads, each carrying a distinct molecular identifier. Reads with shared molecular identifiers were discarded instead of being binned into consensus sequences. MiTCR, run with a Q25 quality threshold and the strictest error-elimination algorithm, handled CDR3 identification, clonotype clustering and error correction. Lower-bound total TCR beta diversity was estimated with a nonparametric unseen species model using Euler transformation. The public reads were reprocessed in TCRdb via fastp at Q25 and MiXCR, keeping in-frame beta chains. Identical CDR3 proteins give one entry, which carries the most common genes and DNA. The V and J calls were not made by the authors but by TCRdb's processing. Counted in this sample were under 2 million distinct CDR3 sequences; approximately 32% of them appeared once. The ten biggest clones cover about 11% of the sample.

The data originate from a study of blood T cells in healthy people across ages (dated by TCRdb to the mid-2010s). The study in broad terms: In model experiments, template switching captured about one uniquely barcoded TCR beta cDNA molecule for every two T cells. To track age-related changes in TCR beta repertoire diversity, the study relied on deep sequencing normalized with unique cDNA molecular identifiers. Using the same blood draw, the study looked at two additional independent replicas of 1 million unique cDNA reads for two donors, one aged 18 to 30 and the other aged 80 or older. To avoid experimental bias, donors of different ages were randomly spread across the sequencing lanes. Donors were grouped into four age groups: young (average roughly 15 years), middle-aged (39), aged (around 60) and long-lived (about 89). General findings and caveats noted by the study authors: Donor CMV infection status was unknown, potentially confounding age-related changes in expanded clonotypes. Estimates of total diversity based on one million sequenced T cells were considered lower bounds and underestimates. The percentage of naive T cells measured by flow cytometry correlated strongly with observed TCR beta diversity. Compared with the aged group, the long-lived group had more naive CD4+ T cells, fewer expanded clones and increased TCR diversity, suggesting age selection. As age increased, observed TCR beta diversity per million T cells dropped in a roughly linear way, and a significant reduction was already evident by age approximately 40. Because profiling used bulk unsorted PBMCs, naive and antigen-experienced compartments could not be compared conclusively.

CDR1 and CDR2 are drawn from the germline V gene: MNHEY, SVGEGT. The CDR3 goes from the cysteine to the phenylalanine over 16 residues. The DNA shown is the 48-base CDR3, in frame from base 1. The 39 donors, aged about 6 to 95 years, were systemically healthy Caucasian individuals from Russia. Around 9.8 milliliters of peripheral blood were collected from each donor into EDTA-treated Vacutainer tubes. Ficoll-Paque density-gradient centrifugation was used to isolate PBMCs, with at least 7 million per sample. Total RNA, at least 6 micrograms per sample, was extracted from PBMCs with Trizol reagent. The percentages of naive CD45RAhigh/CD27high T cells were determined by flow cytometry on a PBMC aliquot from every donor.

Sequencing was performed on blood. The TCR sequence derives from a woman younger than 45 in good health. The rearranged segments are TRBV6-2 or TRBV6-3 and TRBJ2-1; 10 central nucleotides agree with TRBD2. The DNA is TGTACCAGCAGACTACGTGGACTAGCGGCCTTTGGGGAGCAGTTCTTC. This sequence encodes CTSRLRGLAAFGEQFF.